This T cell receptor (beta chain) was sequenced during a study of blood T cell repertoires in COVID-19. Study details: Acute and convalescent COVID-19 samples came from the United States, Italy and Spain.

Profiling relied on immunoSEQ multiplex PCR, and the TCRdb table lists in-frame clones only, not all of them. The sample contains some 500,000 clones, approximately 87% of which appear only once. Trimming took off 1 base at V and 4 bases at J, with 14 bases between the two ends. The CDR3 runs 15 residues. The germline V gene encodes CDR1 GTSNPN and CDR2 SVGIG (reference sequence). Sequencing input: PBMCs or T cells enriched from blood (not recorded which). This chain uses TRBV30 with TRBJ1-3, with D maybe TRBD1 (6 bases). The clonotype originates from a woman between 40 and 50 years old who had recovered from COVID-19. CDR3 in amino acids: CAWSEDRLKGNTIYF. DNA of the CDR3: TGTGCCTGGAGTGAGGACAGACTGAAAGGAAACACCATATATTTT.